This entry features one T cell receptor (beta chain) sequence. CDR1 SEHNR and CDR2 FQNEAQ come from the germline V gene (reference sequence). The CDR3 is 16 residues long. Trimming stripped 5 bases from V and 0 bases from J, with 16 bases between. This specimen comes from a study of blood T cell repertoires in COVID-19. Study information: COVID-19 samples from acute and convalescent phases originated in the United States, Italy and Spain. PBMCs, B-cell-depleted T cells, or T cells were the source of the cDNA or gDNA that made up the material.

Generated by immunoSEQ multiplex PCR, the TCRdb table keeps only in-frame clones and is missing some. Of roughly 120,000 clones listed, 70% to 90% are singletons. Input material: peripheral blood. V is TRBV7-9 and J is TRBJ1-1; D gene ambiguous. The clonotype originates from a man aged 25-45 years with acute or convalescent COVID-19. CDR3 sequence reads: CASSPRVQPMNTEAFF. The CDR3 coding sequence is TGTGCCAGCAGCCCGAGGGTTCAGCCCATGAACACTGAAGCTTTCTTT.